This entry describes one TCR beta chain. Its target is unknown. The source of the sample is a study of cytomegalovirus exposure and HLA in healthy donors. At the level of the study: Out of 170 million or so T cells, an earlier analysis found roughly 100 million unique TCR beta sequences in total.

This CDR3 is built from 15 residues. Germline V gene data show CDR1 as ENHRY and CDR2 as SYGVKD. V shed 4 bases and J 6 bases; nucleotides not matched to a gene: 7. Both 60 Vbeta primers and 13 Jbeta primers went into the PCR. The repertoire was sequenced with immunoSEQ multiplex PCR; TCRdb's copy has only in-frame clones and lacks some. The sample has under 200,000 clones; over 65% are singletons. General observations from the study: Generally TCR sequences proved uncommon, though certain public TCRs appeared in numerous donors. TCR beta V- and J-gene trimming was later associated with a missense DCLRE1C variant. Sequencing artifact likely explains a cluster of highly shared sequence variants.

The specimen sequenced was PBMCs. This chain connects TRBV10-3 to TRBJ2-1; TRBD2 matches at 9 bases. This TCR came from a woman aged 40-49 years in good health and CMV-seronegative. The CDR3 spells CAISGASGEGNEQFF. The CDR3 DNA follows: TGTGCCATCAGTGGGGCTAGCGGGGAGGGCAATGAGCAGTTCTTC.